The next 25 T cell receptor beta chains were all read from a single sample in a study of cytotoxic CD8 clonotypes in ibrutinib-treated CLL. Using immunoSEQ multiplex PCR, the repertoire was profiled, and TCRdb retains in-frame clones only, with some absent. Of around 50,000 clones listed, roughly 50% are singletons. The material sequenced was PBMCs, taken after 24 months of ibrutinib treatment. Receptors were obtained from a human donor with chronic lymphocytic leukemia.

J is TRBJ2-7 and V is TRBV19; 7 bases are shared with TRBD2. Per the germline V gene, CDR1 is LNHDA and CDR2 is SQIVND (reference sequence). With 0 bases clipped from V and 6 bases from J, the junction kept 11 bases outside the gene matches. The CDR3 consists of 16 residues. The CDR3: CASSIDGPLTGGEQYF. The CDR3 nucleotides read TGTGCCAGTAGTATAGACGGCCCACTTACGGGGGGCGAGCAGTACTTC.

J is TRBJ1-1 and V is TRBV5-1; no firm D call. Germline V gene data show CDR1 as SGHRS and CDR2 as YFSETQ. V was trimmed by 6 bases and J by 5 bases, leaving 14 bases between them. This CDR3 is 13 amino acids long. CDR3 in amino acids: CASKLLEGTEAFF. The DNA for the CDR3 is TGCGCCAGCAAGCTTCTGGAAGGTACTGAAGCTTTCTTT.

Ten or more counts support this clone. This chain joins TRBV5-1 and TRBJ2-7; perhaps TRBD2 as D (5 bases). Between the trimmed V and J ends, which lost 4 bases and 3 bases, there was a span of 11 bases. Germline CDR1 reads SGHRS; CDR2 reads YFSETQ. This CDR3 spans 13 amino acids. CDR3 region: CASSGQEDYEQYV. CDR3 in DNA: TGCGCCAGCAGCGGTCAGGAGGACTACGAGCAGTACGTC.

The chain is built from TRBV9 and TRBJ2-4, with TRBD2 matching 10 bases. The junction had 4 bases not matched to a gene; V was cut back by 0 bases and J by 7 bases. This CDR3 comprises 15 residues. Germline CDR1 SGDLS, CDR2 YYNGEE. The CDR3 DNA reads as TGTGCCAGCAGCGTAGGGGCTAGCGGGAGTAACATTCAGTACTTC. Amino acid sequence: CASSVGASGSNIQYF.

The chain carries TRBV5-8 and TRBJ2-3; the D gene is possibly TRBD2 (6 bases). The ends were cut back, 2 bases at V and 2 bases at J, with 12 bases in the middle. Germline V CDR1 and CDR2: SGHTS, YDEGEE. The length of the CDR3 is 15 residues. The CDR3 DNA follows: TGTGCCAGCAGCTTCGGGGCGGGGCTCACAGATACGCAGTATTTT. Translated: CASSFGAGLTDTQYF.

This clone was found a few times. The gene calls are TRBV5-1 and TRBJ1-6; D is uncertain. The CDR3 has 13 amino acids. Germline loops: CDR1 SGHRS, CDR2 YFSETQ. V was trimmed by 4 bases and J by 8 bases, leaving 10 bases between them. This chain's CDR3 is CASSAQRDSPLHF. The CDR3 DNA follows: TGCGCCAGCAGCGCACAGCGGGATTCACCCCTCCACTTT.

This chain connects TRBV2 to TRBJ1-1, with a tentative D call TRBD1 (5 bases). Per the germline V gene, CDR1 is SNHLY and CDR2 is FYNNEI. The CDR3 is 16 amino acids. Trimming took off 2 bases at V and 1 base at J, with 14 bases between the two ends. The DNA for the CDR3 is TGTGCCAGCAGTGAATTTTTAGGGAGGGGGAACACTGAAGCTTTCTTT. Its protein is CASSEFLGRGNTEAFF.

This clone turned up a few times. The V call is TRBV5-1, the J call TRBJ1-2; the D gene is possibly TRBD1 (5 bases). Germline V CDR1 and CDR2: SGHRS, YFSETQ. With 2 bases removed from V and 6 bases from J, the gap between germline ends came to 14 bases. CDR3 size: 14 residues. The DNA of the CDR3 is TGCGCCAGCAGCTTCAGGGTTGTTTCGGATGGCTACACCTTC. It specifies CASSFRVVSDGYTF.

The chain links TRBV6-1 to TRBJ1-3; 7 nucleotides match TRBD1. Germline V lookup: CDR1 MNHNS, CDR2 SASEGT. After removal of 5 bases from V and 3 bases from J, the junction contained 7 bases not matched to a gene. CDR3 length: 15 amino acids. The DNA of the CDR3 is TGTGCCAGCAGTCCCCAGCGACAGGGTGGAAACACCATATATTTT. Its translation: CASSPQRQGGNTIYF.

The CDR3 region has the DNA TGTGCCAGCAGTCTCCCTACCGGAAAACTGTTTTTT. It encodes CASSLPTGKLFF. The V and J genes are TRBV27 and TRBJ1-4; no reliable D call. CDR1 is MNHEY, CDR2 SMNVEV, per germline (reference sequence). The germline V and J ends were trimmed by 5 bases and 10 bases, with 11 bases remaining between them. CDR3 length equals 12 residues.

J is TRBJ2-7 and V is TRBV5-4; D possibly corresponds to TRBD2 (6 bases). V was cut by 4 bases and J by 3 bases, with 20 bases left in between. The CDR3 sequence is 16 residues long. Looked up from germline, CDR1 is SGHNT and CDR2 is YYREEE (reference sequence). CDR3 in amino acids: CASSQIQGGKVYEQYF. CDR3 nucleotide sequence: TGTGCCAGCAGCCAGATCCAGGGAGGAAAAGTCTACGAGCAGTACTTC.

The chain combines TRBV7-6 with TRBJ1-2, with TRBD1 as a possible D gene (5 bases). The CDR3 totals 13 residues. Trimming removed 2 bases at V and 4 bases at J, with 8 bases between. Germline V gene data show CDR1 as SGHVS and CDR2 as FNYEAQ. CDR3 in amino acids: CASSLQQGYGYTF. Written as DNA, the CDR3 is TGTGCCAGCAGCTTACAGCAGGGCTATGGCTACACCTTC. The whole variable domain, filled in from reference TRBV7-6 and TRBJ1-2, reads GAGVSQSPRYKVTKRGQDVALRCDPISGHVSLYWYRQALGQGPEFLTYFNYEAQQDKSGLPNDRFSAERPEGSISTLTIQRTEQRDSAMYRCASSLQQGYGYTFGSGTRLTVV.

The chain is built from TRBV19 and TRBJ2-2; a weak D match, TRBD2 (6 bases). This CDR3 spans 15 amino acids. The V end was cut by 4 bases, the J end by 1 base, with 10 bases between. Germline CDR1 reads LNHDA; CDR2 reads SQIVND (reference sequence). CDR3 nucleotide sequence: TGTGCCAGTAGTAGGGGGGAATTGAACACCGGGGAGCTGTTTTTT. The encoded protein is CASSRGELNTGELFF.

The chain recombines TRBV5-6 with TRBJ1-1, with D tentatively TRBD1 (5 bases). This CDR3 spans 14 amino acids. Per germline, CDR1 SGHDT and CDR2 YYEEEE. Trimming took 4 bases from V and 3 from J, leaving 13 bases between them. CDR3 sequence (DNA): TGTGCCAGCAGCCGAACAGGAACAGACACTGAAGCTTTCTTT. Its translation: CASSRTGTDTEAFF.

The chain recombines TRBV5-1 with TRBJ2-1; weak D call: TRBD2 (7 bases). Trimming pared 0 bases from V and 7 bases from J, leaving 14 bases between. The CDR3 length is 15 residues. CDR1 is SGHRS, CDR2 YFSETQ, per germline. For the CDR3, the DNA is TGCGCCAGCAGCTTGGAGGGGGGGGGCCTGAATGAGCAGTTCTTC. Translating it yields CASSLEGGGLNEQFF.

This clone was seen a handful of times. This sequence joins TRBV5-1 and TRBJ2-1; 8 positions match TRBD1. Germline CDR1 SGHRS, CDR2 YFSETQ. Trimming at V came to 4 bases and at J to 4 bases, leaving 7 bases not matched to a gene. The CDR3 is 15 amino acids. The CDR3 reads CASSPEDRVYNEQFF. CDR3 DNA sequence: TGCGCCAGCAGCCCTGAGGACAGGGTATACAATGAGCAGTTCTTC.

The gene calls are TRBV7-2 and TRBJ2-1; D may be TRBD1 or TRBD2 (5 bases each). Per the germline V gene, CDR1 is SGHTA and CDR2 is FQGNSA. This CDR3 has 14 amino acids. V was shortened by 5 bases and J by 15 bases, with 23 bases between the two germline ends. In DNA form, the CDR3 reads TGTGCCAGCAGCCGCGAAGGTACGGGGCGCCAACCGTTCTTC. This gives the protein CASSREGTGRQPFF.

The chain joins TRBV2 to TRBJ2-1, with D unclear. CDR1 SNHLY and CDR2 FYNNEI come from the germline V gene. Between the trimmed V and J ends, which lost 6 bases and 8 bases, there was a span of 17 bases. The CDR3 extends over 14 amino acids. The CDR3 spells CASSSTSSDDEQFF. CDR3 in DNA: TGTGCCAGCAGCTCGACATCGTCGGACGATGAGCAGTTCTTC. Combining the CDR3 with reference TRBV2 and TRBJ2-1 gives the whole variable domain EPEVTQTPSHQVTQMGQEVILRCVPISNHLYFYWYRQILGQKVEFLVSFYNNEISEKSEIFDDQFSVERPDGSNFTLKIRSTKLEDSAMYFCASSSTSSDDEQFFGPGTRLTVL.

The chain recombines TRBV29-1 with TRBJ1-2; D unresolved. The CDR3 loop spans 11 amino acids. The V gene lost 0 bases and the J gene lost 7 bases, with 6 bases spanning the gap. Germline-derived CDR1 and CDR2 are SQVTM and ANQGSEA. Written as DNA, the CDR3 is TGCAGCGTTGAAGATTTACTTGGCTACACCTTC. Its protein is CSVEDLLGYTF.

There are many counts of this clone. The J gene is TRBJ1-3, the V gene TRBV21-1; TRBD1, the table's D call, was not compared with the DNA. TRBV21-1 is reported as a pseudogene. This CDR3 is built from 16 residues. CDR3 nucleotide sequence: TGTGCCAGCAGCCGAAAGGGGACAGGGTATGAAAACACCATATATTTT. Translated: CASSRKGTGYENTIYF.

This clone was picked up a small number of times. The V gene is TRBV28, the J gene TRBJ1-3; 9 bases fit TRBD1. Germline loops: CDR1 MDHEN, CDR2 SYDVKM. The CDR3 contains 17 residues. Losses at the gene ends were 5 bases for V and 2 bases for J; bases not matched to a gene: 10. The CDR3 reads CASSATGGVGAGNTIYF. For the CDR3, the DNA is TGTGCCAGCAGTGCAACAGGGGGCGTCGGGGCTGGAAACACCATATATTTT.

The CDR3: CAWKPGFQSYEQYF. CDR3 nucleotides: TGTGCCTGGAAACCGGGTTTTCAATCCTACGAGCAGTACTTC. This chain links TRBV30 with TRBJ2-7; D uncertain. This CDR3 has 14 residues. Per germline, CDR1 GTSNPN and CDR2 SVGIG (reference sequence). Between the trimmed V and J ends, which lost 4 bases and 1 base, there was a span of 14 bases.

The chain employs TRBV6-5 and TRBJ2-7; 13 positions match TRBD2. The V segment lost 5 bases and the J segment 2 bases; nucleotides outside the gene matches: 3. This CDR3 is 15 amino acids long. Germline CDR1 reads MNHEY; CDR2 reads SVGAGI. CDR3 bases: TGTGCCAGCAGTGGACTAGCGGGAGCGCCCTACGAGCAGTACTTC. As protein: CASSGLAGAPYEQYF.

The rearrangement links TRBV28 to TRBJ2-1; 11 bases map to TRBD2. Germline lookup yields CDR1 MDHEN and CDR2 SYDVKM. The CDR3 has 14 residues. The V segment lost 6 bases and the J segment 8 bases; nucleotides outside the gene matches: 6. CDR3 in amino acids: CASRLAGDRDEQFF. In DNA form, the CDR3 reads TGTGCCAGCAGACTAGCGGGGGATCGGGATGAGCAGTTCTTC. The whole variable domain, filled in from reference TRBV28 and TRBJ2-1, reads DVKVTQSSRYLVKRTGEKVFLECVQDMDHENMFWYRQDPGLGLRLIYFSYDVKMKEKGDIPEGYSVSREKKERFSLILESASTNQTSMYLCASRLAGDRDEQFFGPGTRLTVL.

This chain joins TRBV21-1 and TRBJ2-7; the table's D call, TRBD1, has no DNA check behind it. TRBV21-1 is an annotated pseudogene. This CDR3 comprises 14 residues. CDR3 loop: CASTLRDSPYEQYV. For the CDR3, the DNA is TGTGCCAGCACACTCCGGGACAGTCCCTACGAGCAGTACGTC.